Described below is a single T cell receptor beta chain sequence and its context. What it binds is not known. The data originate from a study of OX40 agonist ivuxolimab in advanced cancers. Study context: Dosing consisted of intravenous ivuxolimab at 0.01 to 10 mg/kg every 2 weeks.

Trimming left V 5 bases short and J 0 bases short, with 11 bases between. This CDR3 has 15 amino acids. The germline gives CDR1 LNHNV, CDR2 YYDKDF (reference sequence). Profiling relied on immunoSEQ multiplex PCR, and the TCRdb table lists in-frame clones only, not all of them. The sample records about 68,000 clones, around nine tenths being singletons. The study's findings and limits: The CD4+ and CD8+ T cells in the blood had expanded clonally by week 6 at 0.1 to 3.0 mg/kg. Expanded peripheral T cells had an undetermined antigen specificity.

The clonotype originates from an adult with an advanced solid tumor such as melanoma, head and neck, liver or kidney cancer. Sequencing used CD4+ or CD8+ T cells sorted from blood, obtained in a trial of the OX40 agonist ivuxolimab. The chain has TRBV15 and TRBJ2-1, with D perhaps matching TRBD2 (6 bases). The CDR3 loop reads CATSPKTSSYNEQFF. The CDR3 DNA reads TGTGCCACCAGCCCTAAGACTAGCTCCTACAATGAGCAGTTCTTC.